The next 30 T cell receptor beta chains were all read from a single sample in a study of blood T cell repertoires in COVID-19. The method was immunoSEQ multiplex PCR; TCRdb's version includes in-frame clones alone and lacks a portion of them. Of 85,000 to 110,000 clones listed, around nine tenths were seen once; the top ten hold roughly 17%. The specimen sequenced was peripheral blood. The source is an elderly woman in a cohort sampled during active COVID-19.

In its sample, this clone was seen once. This sequence joins TRBV10-3 and TRBJ2-5; 10 bases match TRBD1. There are 13 residues in the CDR3. The V segment lost 7 bases and the J segment 5 bases; nucleotides outside the gene matches: 4. CDR1 is ENHRY, CDR2 SYGVKD, per germline. This chain's CDR3 is CAIKGTGAETQYF. The CDR3 DNA follows: TGTGCCATCAAGGGGACAGGGGCGGAGACCCAGTACTTC.

This clone was seen more than once but under ten times. This sequence joins TRBV7-6 and TRBJ1-6, with D perhaps matching TRBD1 (6 bases). The CDR3 sequence is 14 residues long. CDR1 is SGHVS and CDR2 is FNYEAQ in the germline V gene. V lost 1 base and J lost 7, with 8 bases in between. The chain's CDR3 is CASSLGTDNSPLHF. CDR3 in DNA: TGTGCCAGCAGCTTAGGGACAGACAATTCACCCCTCCACTTT.

The chain has TRBV4-2 and TRBJ2-3; 13 bases fit TRBD2. The CDR3 extends over 17 amino acids. Looked up from germline, CDR1 is LGHNA and CDR2 is YNFKEQ. The V and J ends lost 7 bases and 5 bases, in that order; junction bases with no gene match: 12. CDR3 in DNA: TGTGCCAGCAAGGTGACTAGCGGGGGGCGGAGCGGAGATACGCAGTATTTT. Residues: CASKVTSGGRSGDTQYF.

The chain is built from TRBV4-1 and TRBJ1-5; TRBD1 matches at 10 bases. The CDR3 sequence is 16 residues long. Per the germline V gene, CDR1 is MGHRA and CDR2 is YSYEKL. J lost 5 bases, V lost 0 bases, and 4 bases had no gene match. The CDR3 DNA follows: TGCGCCAGCAGCCAAGAGCCGGGACAGGGGCATCAGCCCCAGCATTTT. Translated, it gives CASSQEPGQGHQPQHF.

This clone was observed a single time. The chain combines TRBV7-9 with TRBJ2-5; the match to TRBD1 covers 8 bases. Germline-derived CDR1 and CDR2 are SEHNR and FQNEAQ (reference sequence). Germline trimming cut 5 bases from V and 1 base from J; bases unmatched to any gene: 9. This CDR3 comprises 16 residues. CDR3 coding DNA: TGTGCCAGCAGCCCGGGGGTCGGACAGGGCCAAGAGACCCAGTACTTC. It codes for CASSPGVGQGQETQYF.

The V gene is TRBV28, the J gene TRBJ2-1, with 15 bases fitting TRBD2. Unmatched junction bases numbered 3, after V lost 0 bases and J lost 9 bases. Germline CDR1 and CDR2: MDHEN and SYDVKM. The CDR3 has 16 residues. DNA for the CDR3: TGTGCCAGCAGTTTATGGGAGGGACTAGCGGGAGGTGAGCAGTTCTTC. Translating gives CASSLWEGLAGGEQFF.

The genes are TRBV6-6 and TRBJ1-5, with D perhaps matching TRBD1 (5 bases). V lost 7 bases and J 7 bases, leaving 20 bases between the germline ends. Germline assignment: CDR1 MNHNY and CDR2 SVGAGI (reference sequence). The CDR3 is 15 residues long. This CDR3 is CASTKFSTGDQPQHF. DNA for the CDR3: TGTGCCAGCACCAAATTTTCAACGGGGGACCAGCCCCAGCATTTT.

This rearrangement joins TRBV19 to TRBJ1-5; a weak D match, TRBD1 (6 bases). Germline CDR1 is LNHDA and CDR2 is SQIVND (reference sequence). V dropped 10 bases and J dropped 0 bases, with 13 bases sitting between them. The CDR3 covers 14 residues. The CDR3 DNA reads TGTGCCACCCGGACAGATTATAGCAATCAGCCCCAGCATTTT. This sequence encodes CATRTDYSNQPQHF.

The genes are TRBV3-1 (or the pseudogene TRBV3-2) and TRBJ2-3; 10 nucleotides match TRBD2. CDR3 length equals 17 residues. Germline V gene sequence: CDR1 LGHDT, CDR2 YNNKEL (reference sequence). V lost 4 bases and J lost 0; bases outside the gene matches: 7. As DNA, the CDR3 is TGTGCCAGCAGCCCCTTGGGACTAGCGACTAGCACAGATACGCAGTATTTT. Translation: CASSPLGLATSTDTQYF.

The CDR3, as DNA: TGCAGCGTTCACACATTGGCCGTGGGACTTAAAGGCTACACCTTC. Protein: CSVHTLAVGLKGYTF. This chain joins TRBV29-1 and TRBJ1-2; tentatively, D is TRBD1 (5 bases). Trimming cost V 5 bases and J 8 bases, with 24 bases left between them. Germline-derived CDR1 and CDR2 are SQVTM and ANQGSEA. The CDR3 runs 15 residues.

This chain connects TRBV19 to TRBJ1-5; 8 nucleotides match TRBD1. The CDR3 covers 16 residues. Per the germline V gene, CDR1 is LNHDA and CDR2 is SQIVND (reference sequence). V was clipped by 5 bases and J by 4 bases; unmatched bases: 10. This CDR3 reads CASSRSTGEGNQPQHF. In DNA form, the CDR3 reads TGTGCCAGTAGTCGATCGACAGGGGAGGGAAATCAGCCCCAGCATTTT.

This clone has a handful of counts. CDR3 in amino acids: CASTAERKAFF. DNA for the CDR3: TGTGCCAGCACAGCCGAGCGAAAAGCTTTCTTT. J is TRBJ1-1 and V is TRBV28; D remains ambiguous. The germline gives CDR1 MDHEN, CDR2 SYDVKM. The ends were cut back, 7 bases at V and 9 bases at J, with 12 bases in the middle. This CDR3 has 11 amino acids.

The chain employs TRBV27 and TRBJ1-1; perhaps TRBD1 as D (5 bases). Germline V CDR1 and CDR2: MNHEY, SMNVEV (reference sequence). V lost 3 bases, J lost 5 bases, and 13 bases lay in between. The CDR3 contains 14 residues. CDR3 DNA sequence: TGTGCCAGCAGTTTGGGGGGGTTGGTGACTGAAGCTTTCTTT. Its protein is CASSLGGLVTEAFF.

The table lists this clone with a count of one. The chain couples TRBV14 to TRBJ2-1; D is unclear. The CDR3 loop spans 13 amino acids. Per germline, CDR1 SGHDN and CDR2 FVKESK. V was shortened by 7 bases and J by 5 bases, with 12 bases between the two germline ends. The CDR3 loop is CASNGLPDNEQFF. The CDR3 DNA sequence: TGTGCCAGCAATGGGCTCCCAGACAATGAGCAGTTCTTC.

The V call is TRBV18, the J call TRBJ1-1, with 8 bases that match TRBD1. The CDR3 totals 14 residues. Germline lookup yields CDR1 KGHSH and CDR2 LQKENI. V lost 6 bases, J lost 5 bases, and 8 bases stayed unmatched. CDR3 nucleotide sequence: TGTGCCAGCTCCGACCGGACAGGGCGAACTGAAGCTTTCTTT. Its protein product is CASSDRTGRTEAFF.

The chain uses TRBV6-5 and TRBJ2-1; tentatively, D is TRBD1 (6 bases). Per the germline V gene, CDR1 is MNHEY and CDR2 is SVGAGI. Trimming pared 8 bases from V and 7 bases from J, leaving 18 bases between. This CDR3 region has 14 residues. The CDR3 protein is CASSPGQGRNEQFF. In nucleotides, the CDR3 is TGTGCCAGCTCCCCGGGGCAGGGGCGTAATGAGCAGTTCTTC.

The rearrangement joins TRBV10-2 to TRBJ2-1, with 7 bases that match TRBD2. From germline, CDR1 is WSHSY and CDR2 SAAADI. The CDR3 extends over 13 amino acids. CDR3 coding DNA: TGCGTCTTTTTGCGGGAGCCAGAGGATGAGCAGTTCTTC. It is translated as CVFLREPEDEQFF.

V gene TRBV30 combines with J gene TRBJ2-6; 9 bases map to TRBD1. CDR1 is GTSNPN, CDR2 SVGIG, per germline (reference sequence). This CDR3 is 18 amino acids long. V lost 2 bases to trimming and J lost 0 bases; unmatched junction nucleotides: 8. For the CDR3, the DNA is TGTGCCTGGAGTCTCATCCGGGACAGGGACTCTGGGGCCAACGTCCTGACTTTC. Its translation: CAWSLIRDRDSGANVLTF.

This chain uses TRBV3-1 (or the pseudogene TRBV3-2) with TRBJ2-1, with TRBD2 identical over 9 bases. Losses at the gene ends were 6 bases for V and 4 bases for J; bases not matched to a gene: 10. The CDR3 has 16 residues. Germline CDR1 and CDR2: LGHDT and YNNKEL (reference sequence). This CDR3 is CASRSTRLAAYNEQFF. The CDR3 coding sequence is TGTGCCAGCAGATCAACGAGACTAGCGGCTTACAATGAGCAGTTCTTC.

The CDR3 spells CASTGLDQPQHF. The CDR3, as DNA: TGTGCCAGCACGGGTTTGGATCAGCCCCAGCATTTT. V and J are TRBV2 and TRBJ1-5; D not certain. The V end lost 7 bases, the J end lost 5 bases, and 9 bases lay between the germline ends. Per the germline V gene, CDR1 is SNHLY and CDR2 is FYNNEI. The CDR3 contains 12 residues. The full variable domain, with the rest looked up from reference TRBV2 and TRBJ1-5, is EPEVTQTPSHQVTQMGQEVILRCVPISNHLYFYWYRQILGQKVEFLVSFYNNEISEKSEIFDDQFSVERPDGSNFTLKIRSTKLEDSAMYFCASTGLDQPQHFGDGTRLSIL.

The chain employs TRBV6-6 and TRBJ1-1, with no clear D. This CDR3 is built from 14 residues. The V and J ends lost 5 bases and 2 bases respectively, with 12 bases between them. Germline lookup yields CDR1 MNHNY and CDR2 SVGAGI (reference sequence). This CDR3 is CASSGPGINTEAFF. CDR3 DNA sequence: TGTGCCAGCAGTGGACCGGGGATCAACACTGAAGCTTTCTTT.

The rearrangement uses TRBV10-3 and TRBJ1-1; D not certain. From germline, CDR1 is ENHRY and CDR2 SYGVKD. The CDR3 totals 13 residues. V lost 3 bases and J 6 bases, leaving 11 bases between the germline ends. The CDR3 bases are TGTGCCATCAGTGAACAGCATCGCCCTGAAGCTTTCTTT. Its translation is CAISEQHRPEAFF.

This clone was found once. The V gene is TRBV14, the J gene TRBJ1-2, with a weak D call TRBD1 (6 bases). Per the germline V gene, CDR1 is SGHDN and CDR2 is FVKESK. The CDR3 contains 15 residues. V was cut by 4 bases and J by 5 bases, with 17 bases left in between. The CDR3 spells CASSPYRDGSYGYTF. As DNA, the CDR3 is TGTGCCAGCAGCCCGTACAGGGATGGATCTTATGGCTACACCTTC.

The chain is built from TRBV5-6 and TRBJ2-7, with D possibly TRBD2 on 5 matching bases. Trimming stripped 6 bases from V and 0 bases from J, with 16 bases between. The CDR3 has 15 amino acids. From germline, CDR1 is SGHDT and CDR2 YYEEEE. The CDR3 DNA follows: TGTGCCAGCAAACTTAACCGGGAACACTCCTACGAGCAGTACTTC. This codes for CASKLNREHSYEQYF.

This chain links TRBV18 with TRBJ2-1; possibly TRBD2 for D (5 bases). The CDR3 extends over 10 amino acids. Germline CDR1 and CDR2: KGHSH and LQKENI. With 5 bases removed from V and 10 bases from J, the gap between germline ends came to 6 bases. The CDR3 nucleotides read TGTGCCAGCTCAGGGGAGGAGCAGTTCTTC. Translated, it gives CASSGEEQFF. Using reference TRBV18 and TRBJ2-1 for the parts outside the CDR3, the full variable domain is NAGVMQNPRHLVRRRGQEARLRCSPMKGHSHVYWYRQLPEEGLKFMVYLQKENIIDESGMPKERFSAEFPKEGPSILRIQQVVRGDSAAYFCASSGEEQFFGPGTRLTVL.

V gene TRBV19 combines with J gene TRBJ1-5, with D unclear. Trimming left V 5 bases short and J 4 bases short, with 18 bases between. The V gene's germline CDR1 is LNHDA and CDR2 SQIVND (reference sequence). The CDR3 spans 16 residues. CDR3 coding DNA: TGTGCCAGTAGTGTAGCTTTGTTGCGCAAGAATCAGCCCCAGCATTTT. Its translation: CASSVALLRKNQPQHF.

The chain couples TRBV18 to TRBJ1-4, with D perhaps TRBD1 (5 bases). Germline loops: CDR1 KGHSH, CDR2 LQKENI. V lost 2 bases and J lost 7, with 8 bases in between. The CDR3 has 13 amino acids. Written as DNA, the CDR3 is TGTGCCAGCTCACCAGACAGAGTTGAAAAACTGTTTTTT. It specifies CASSPDRVEKLFF. The complete variable domain, with remaining parts taken from reference TRBV18 and TRBJ1-4, reads NAGVMQNPRHLVRRRGQEARLRCSPMKGHSHVYWYRQLPEEGLKFMVYLQKENIIDESGMPKERFSAEFPKEGPSILRIQQVVRGDSAAYFCASSPDRVEKLFFGSGTQLSVL.

The rearrangement links TRBV11-3 to TRBJ2-1; 12 nucleotides agree with TRBD2. The V and J ends lost 5 bases and 5 bases, in that order; junction bases with no gene match: 4. Per the germline V gene, CDR1 is SGHNT and CDR2 is YENEEA. This CDR3 contains 15 residues. The CDR3 coding sequence is TGTGCCAGCAGCCCCGGACTAGCGGGGCACAATGAGCAGTTCTTC. It is translated as CASSPGLAGHNEQFF.

In its sample, this clone was seen once. This chain links TRBV25-1 with TRBJ1-1; perhaps TRBD1 as D (6 bases). V lost 2 bases and J 1 base, leaving 14 bases between the germline ends. CDR1 MGHDK and CDR2 SYGVNS come from the germline V gene. CDR3 size: 16 residues. The CDR3, as DNA: TGTGCCAGCAGTGAAACGCCCCAGGGGAGGAACACTGAAGCTTTCTTT. Translating it yields CASSETPQGRNTEAFF.

This sequence joins TRBV6-2 or TRBV6-3 and TRBJ2-7, with a weak D call TRBD2 (6 bases). The CDR3 runs 15 residues. V lost 5 bases, J lost 3 bases, and 17 bases lay in between. CDR1 is MNHEY and CDR2 is SVGEGT in the germline V gene. This chain's CDR3 is CASSKGTYDLYEQYF. The CDR3 bases are TGTGCCAGCAGTAAGGGGACTTACGACCTCTACGAGCAGTACTTC.